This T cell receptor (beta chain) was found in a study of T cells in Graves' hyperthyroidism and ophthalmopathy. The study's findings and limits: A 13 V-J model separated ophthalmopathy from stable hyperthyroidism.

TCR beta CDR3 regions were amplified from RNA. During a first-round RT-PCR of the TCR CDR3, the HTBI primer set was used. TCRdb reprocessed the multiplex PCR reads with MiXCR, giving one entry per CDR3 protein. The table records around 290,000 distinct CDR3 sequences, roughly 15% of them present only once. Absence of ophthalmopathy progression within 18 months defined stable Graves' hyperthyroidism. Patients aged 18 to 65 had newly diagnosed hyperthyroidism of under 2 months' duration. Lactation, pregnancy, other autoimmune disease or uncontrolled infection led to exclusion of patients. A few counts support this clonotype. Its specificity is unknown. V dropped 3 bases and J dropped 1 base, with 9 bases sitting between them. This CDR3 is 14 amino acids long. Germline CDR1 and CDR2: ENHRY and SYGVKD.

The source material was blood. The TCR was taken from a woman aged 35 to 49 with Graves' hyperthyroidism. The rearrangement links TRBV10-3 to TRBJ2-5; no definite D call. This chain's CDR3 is CAISDPVLQETQYF. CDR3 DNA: TGTGCCATCAGTGACCCGGTCCTCCAAGAGACCCAGTACTTC.